The clone carrying this T cell receptor beta chain was observed many times. As to time point: newly diagnosed GD, antithyroid drugs for less than 3 months. The authors made the TCR library using RNA they extracted from PBMCs. Each patient gave 8.5 to 10 milliliters of EDTA-anticoagulated peripheral blood. This specimen belongs to a study of regulatory T cells in long-lasting Graves disease. The V and J ends lost 0 bases and 6 bases respectively, with 19 bases between them. This CDR3 is 16 amino acids long. Per the germline V gene, CDR1 is DFQATT and CDR2 is SNEGSKA (reference sequence). Construction of TCR beta libraries relied on iRepertoire HTBI primers and on Arm-PCR targeting CDR3 regions. Using its own MiXCR run on the multiplex PCR reads, TCRdb lists one record per CDR3 protein. The table records hundreds of thousands of distinct CDR3 sequences, around 17% of them present only once. This sample also belongs to another study, concerning T cells in Graves' hyperthyroidism and ophthalmopathy. That work contributes: Each patient was aged 18 to 65 and had newly diagnosed hyperthyroidism of under 2 months' duration. Progression to ophthalmopathy was predicted a median of 6.5 months early.

The TCR originated in a man aged 35-49 years with Graves disease. The starting material was peripheral blood mononuclear cells (PBMCs), obtained at new diagnosis, from a patient treated with antithyroid drugs. The rearrangement joins TRBV20-1 to TRBJ2-3; D possibly uses TRBD1 or TRBD2 (6 bases each). Written as DNA, the CDR3 is TGCAGTGCTAGAGATCCTAGCTGGGGGGCCGGCGATACGCAGTATTTT. This translates into CSARDPSWGAGDTQYF.